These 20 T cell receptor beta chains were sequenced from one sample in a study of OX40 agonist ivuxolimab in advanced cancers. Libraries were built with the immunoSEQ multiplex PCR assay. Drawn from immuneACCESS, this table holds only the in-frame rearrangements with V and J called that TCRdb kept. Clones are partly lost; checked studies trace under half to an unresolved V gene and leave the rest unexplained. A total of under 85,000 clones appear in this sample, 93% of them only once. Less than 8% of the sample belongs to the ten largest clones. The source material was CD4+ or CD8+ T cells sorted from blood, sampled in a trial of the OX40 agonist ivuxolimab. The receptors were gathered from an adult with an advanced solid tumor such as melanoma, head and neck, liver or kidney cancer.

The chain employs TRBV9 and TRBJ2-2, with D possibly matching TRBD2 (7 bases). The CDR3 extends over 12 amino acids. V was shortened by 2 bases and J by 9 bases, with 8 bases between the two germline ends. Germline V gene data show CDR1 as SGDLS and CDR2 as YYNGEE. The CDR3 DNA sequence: TGTGCCAGCAGCGTCGGGGGGCGGGAGCTGTTTTTT. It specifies CASSVGGRELFF.

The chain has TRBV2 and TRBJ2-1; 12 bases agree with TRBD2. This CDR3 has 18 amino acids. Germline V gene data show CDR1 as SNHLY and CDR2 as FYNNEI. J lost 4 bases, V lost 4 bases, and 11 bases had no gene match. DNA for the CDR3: TGTGCCAGCAGTGGCGCAGGACTAGCGGGATTATCGTACAATGAGCAGTTCTTC. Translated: CASSGAGLAGLSYNEQFF.

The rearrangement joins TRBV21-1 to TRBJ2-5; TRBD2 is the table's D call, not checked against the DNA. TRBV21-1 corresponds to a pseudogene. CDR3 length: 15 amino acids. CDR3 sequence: CASSLVMRRQETQYF. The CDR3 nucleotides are TGTGCCAGCAGCCTTGTTATGAGGAGACAAGAGACCCAGTACTTC.

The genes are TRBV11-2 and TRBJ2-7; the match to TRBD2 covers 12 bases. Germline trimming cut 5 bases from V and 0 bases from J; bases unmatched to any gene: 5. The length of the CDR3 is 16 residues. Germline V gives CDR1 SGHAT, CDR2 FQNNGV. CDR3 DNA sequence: TGTGCCAGCAGCAACCCTAGCGGGGGGGCCTCCTACGAGCAGTACTTC. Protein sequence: CASSNPSGGASYEQYF.

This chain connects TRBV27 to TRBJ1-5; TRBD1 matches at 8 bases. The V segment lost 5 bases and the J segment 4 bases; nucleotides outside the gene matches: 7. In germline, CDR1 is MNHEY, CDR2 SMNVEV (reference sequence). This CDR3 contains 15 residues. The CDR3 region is CASSLGTGSNQPQHF. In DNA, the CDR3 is TGTGCCAGCAGTCTCGGGACAGGATCTAATCAGCCCCAGCATTTT.

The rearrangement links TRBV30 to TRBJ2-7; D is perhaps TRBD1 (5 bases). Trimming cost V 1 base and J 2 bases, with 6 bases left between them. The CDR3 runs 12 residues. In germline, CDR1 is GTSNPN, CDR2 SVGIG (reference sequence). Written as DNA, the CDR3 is TGTGCCTGGAGTGCGACAGCCTACGAGCAGTACTTC. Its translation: CAWSATAYEQYF.

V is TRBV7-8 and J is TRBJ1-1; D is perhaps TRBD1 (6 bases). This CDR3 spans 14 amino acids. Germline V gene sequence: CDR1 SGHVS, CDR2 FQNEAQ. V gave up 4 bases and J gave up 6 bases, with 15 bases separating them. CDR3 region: CASSSGQYTSEAFF. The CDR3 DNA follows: TGTGCCAGCAGCTCCGGACAGTACACTTCTGAAGCTTTCTTT.

The DNA of the CDR3 is TGCGCCAGCAGCTTGGATTCCGGGACGGGAGTTTATGGCTACACCTTC. Its protein is CASSLDSGTGVYGYTF. This chain uses TRBV5-1 with TRBJ1-2, with a weak D call TRBD1 (5 bases). V shed 0 bases and J shed 5 bases, with 17 bases lying between them. CDR3 length: 16 residues. Germline CDR1 and CDR2: SGHRS and YFSETQ. Using reference TRBV5-1 and TRBJ1-2 for the parts outside the CDR3, the full variable domain is KAGVTQTPRYLIKTRGQQVTLSCSPISGHRSVSWYQQTPGQGLQFLFEYFSETQRNKGNFPGRFSGRQFSNSRSEMNVSTLELGDSALYLCASSLDSGTGVYGYTFGSGTRLTVV.

Here the CDR3 DNA reads TGTGCCACCAGCAGTTGGGGGGAGAATCAGCCCCAGCATTTT. Translation: CATSSWGENQPQHF. This rearrangement joins TRBV15 to TRBJ1-5; D is possibly TRBD1 (5 bases). The CDR3 contains 14 residues. Germline loops: CDR1 LNHNV, CDR2 YYDKDF (reference sequence). The V end was cut by 3 bases, the J end by 4 bases, with 10 bases between. The whole variable domain, remainder taken from reference TRBV15 and TRBJ1-5, is DAMVIQNPRYQVTQFGKPVTLSCSQTLNHNVMYWYQQKSSQAPKLLFHYYDKDFNNEADTPDNFQSRRPNTSFCFLDIRSPGLGDTAMYLCATSSWGENQPQHFGDGTRLSIL.

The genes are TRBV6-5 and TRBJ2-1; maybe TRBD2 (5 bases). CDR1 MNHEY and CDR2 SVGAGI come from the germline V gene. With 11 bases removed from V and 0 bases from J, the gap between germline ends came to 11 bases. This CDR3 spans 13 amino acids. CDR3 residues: CAAAAGSYNEQFF. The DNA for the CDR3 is TGTGCCGCGGCGGCGGGCTCCTACAATGAGCAGTTCTTC.

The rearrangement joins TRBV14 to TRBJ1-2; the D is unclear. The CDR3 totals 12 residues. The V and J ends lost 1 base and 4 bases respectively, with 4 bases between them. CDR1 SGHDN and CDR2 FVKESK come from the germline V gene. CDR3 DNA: TGTGCCAGCAGCCAAGGGCTCTATGGCTACACCTTC. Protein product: CASSQGLYGYTF.

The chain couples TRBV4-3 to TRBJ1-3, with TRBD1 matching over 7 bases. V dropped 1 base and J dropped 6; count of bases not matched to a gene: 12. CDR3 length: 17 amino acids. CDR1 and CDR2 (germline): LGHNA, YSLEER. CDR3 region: CASSQGKPDRPPNTIYF. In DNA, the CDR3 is TGCGCCAGCAGCCAAGGAAAACCGGACAGGCCTCCAAACACCATATATTTT.

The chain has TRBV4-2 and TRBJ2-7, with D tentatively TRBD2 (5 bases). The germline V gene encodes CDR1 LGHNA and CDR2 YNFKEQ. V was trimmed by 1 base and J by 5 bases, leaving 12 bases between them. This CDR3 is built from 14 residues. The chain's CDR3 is CASSQALVTDEQYF. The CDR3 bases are TGTGCCAGCAGCCAAGCACTAGTCACCGACGAGCAGTACTTC.

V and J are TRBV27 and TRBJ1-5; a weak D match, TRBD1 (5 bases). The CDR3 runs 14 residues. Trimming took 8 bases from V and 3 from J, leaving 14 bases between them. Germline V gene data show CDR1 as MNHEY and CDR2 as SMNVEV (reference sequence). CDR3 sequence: CASAPRGPNQPQHF. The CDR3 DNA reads TGTGCCAGCGCTCCCCGGGGCCCCAATCAGCCCCAGCATTTT.

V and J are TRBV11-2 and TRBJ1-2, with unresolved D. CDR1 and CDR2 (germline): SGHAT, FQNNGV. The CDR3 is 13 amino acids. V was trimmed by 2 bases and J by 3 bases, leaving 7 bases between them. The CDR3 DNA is TGTGCCAGCAGCTTAAGCCAGGACTATGGCTACACCTTC. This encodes CASSLSQDYGYTF.

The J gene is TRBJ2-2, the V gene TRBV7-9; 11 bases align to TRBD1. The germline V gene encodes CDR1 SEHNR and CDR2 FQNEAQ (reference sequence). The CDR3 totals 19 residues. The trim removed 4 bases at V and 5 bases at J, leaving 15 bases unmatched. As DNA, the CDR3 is TGTGCCAGCAGCTCTCAGTCGTTAGGACAGGGGGCCGTAACCGGGGAGCTGTTTTTT. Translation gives CASSSQSLGQGAVTGELFF.

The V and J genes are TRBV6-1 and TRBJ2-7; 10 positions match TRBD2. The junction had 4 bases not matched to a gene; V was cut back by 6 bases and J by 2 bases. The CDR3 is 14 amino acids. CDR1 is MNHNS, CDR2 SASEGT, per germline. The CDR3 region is CASSPSGGTYEQYF. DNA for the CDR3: TGTGCCAGCAGCCCTAGCGGGGGAACCTACGAGCAGTACTTC.

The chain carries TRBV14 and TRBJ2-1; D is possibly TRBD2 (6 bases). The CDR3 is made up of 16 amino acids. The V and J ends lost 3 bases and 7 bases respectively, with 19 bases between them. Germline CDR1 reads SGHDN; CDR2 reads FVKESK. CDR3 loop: CASSQNPLRGKNEQFF. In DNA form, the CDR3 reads TGTGCCAGCAGCCAGAACCCCCTACGGGGGAAAAATGAGCAGTTCTTC.

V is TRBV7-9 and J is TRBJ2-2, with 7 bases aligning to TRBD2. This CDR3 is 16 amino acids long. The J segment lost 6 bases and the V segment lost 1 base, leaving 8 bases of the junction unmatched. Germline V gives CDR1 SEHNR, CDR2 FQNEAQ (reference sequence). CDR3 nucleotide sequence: TGTGCCAGCAGCTTAGATTCCCGCGGACTAGCCGGGGAGCTGTTTTTT. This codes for CASSLDSRGLAGELFF.

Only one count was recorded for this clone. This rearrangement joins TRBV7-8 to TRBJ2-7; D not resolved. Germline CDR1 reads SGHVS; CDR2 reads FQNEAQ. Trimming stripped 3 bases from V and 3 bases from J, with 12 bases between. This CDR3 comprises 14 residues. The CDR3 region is CASSLDGSNYEQYF. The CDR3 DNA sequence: TGTGCCAGCAGCTTGGACGGATCTAACTACGAGCAGTACTTC.